This T cell receptor beta chain was observed in a study of early T cells in non-severe SARS-CoV-2 infection. In the study overall: With bulk RNA from unsorted whole blood as input, sequencing yielded unpaired chains.

This clonotype was seen more than once but under ten times. Its antigen remains unidentified. Molecules of cDNA were individually given unique molecular identifiers that were attached to them. TCRdb recomputed calls from the 5' RACE reads with MiXCR, one row per CDR3 protein. This table has about 110,000 distinct CDR3 sequences, 12% appearing once. Deletions cut 3 bases from V and 1 base from J, with 11 bases between. This CDR3 region has 15 residues. The V gene's germline CDR1 is SNHLY and CDR2 FYNNEI. General observations from the study: Comparison of clonotypes with VDJdb favored anti-spike CD8 responses while missing private and CD4 specificities.

The sample was whole blood. The source is an adult who was a healthcare worker with PCR-confirmed SARS-CoV-2 infection or an uninfected control (not recorded which). V usage is TRBV2 and J usage is TRBJ2-3, with unresolved D. The DNA for the CDR3 is TGTGCCAGCAGTGACGTTGGTGCCGGCACAGATACGCAGTATTTT. This sequence encodes CASSDVGAGTDTQYF.